This record concerns one TCR beta chain sequence. Antigen: not known. An end of the junction does not agree with germline; a read error may underlie this. These data are taken from a study of T cell responses to AZD1222 COVID-19 vaccine. General study points: White British people made up most donors, females outnumbered males, and clonal diversity was possibly underestimated.

In germline, CDR1 is LGHNA, CDR2 YNFKEQ. The length of the CDR3 is 12 residues. Using immunoSEQ multiplex PCR, the repertoire was profiled, and TCRdb retains in-frame clones only, with some absent. The sample holds 95,000 to 120,000 clones, approximately 89% seen once. The material was peripheral blood, obtained on day 0 of MenACWY control vaccination. The clonotype comes from an adult in good health. The chain has TRBV4-2 and TRBJ1-2, with no clear D. The CDR3 coding sequence is TGTGCCAGCAGCAAAGACAACTATGGCTACACCTTC. This gives the protein CASSKDNYGYTF.